The source of this T cell receptor beta chain is a study of blood T cells in healthy people across ages. Study-level background: T cells yielded about one barcoded beta molecule per two cells through template switching. Overall study results and limits: Diversity estimates from one million T cells were considered underestimates. The recorded TCR beta diversity per million T cells decreased in a roughly linear manner with age.

A sample-barcoded 5' primer and a J-beta primer mix were used in a second PCR of about 6 to 11 cycles. TCRdb fed the 5' RACE reads into MiXCR, producing one record per CDR3 protein. This table has about 1,600,000 distinct CDR3 sequences, approximately 38% appearing once. Staff drew roughly 10 milliliters of peripheral blood from each donor. Losses at the gene ends were 0 bases for V and 6 bases for J; bases not matched to a gene: 8. Germline V gene lookup returns CDR1 MNHEY and CDR2 SMNVEV (reference sequence). The CDR3 length is 17 residues. This clonotype was seen a few times. Antigen specificity is unknown.

Sample: blood. The receptor was derived from a woman aged 18-29 years in good health. The rearrangement joins TRBV27 to TRBJ1-4, with 9 bases matching TRBD1. The CDR3 here is CASSLSRRDRVDEKLFF. The CDR3 nucleotides are TGTGCCAGCAGTTTATCGAGACGGGACAGGGTTGATGAAAAACTGTTTTTT.